Below, 12 T cell receptor beta chains from the same sample are listed, as sequenced in a study of blood T cell repertoires in COVID-19. The assay was immunoSEQ multiplex PCR, and TCRdb's table has in-frame clones only and misses some. The table lists 40,000 to 50,000 clones, roughly 90% of them singletons. The sample was peripheral blood. These receptors originate from a man between 65 and 85 years old with active COVID-19.

This CDR3 is CASRPEAGGVGQPQHF. The DNA for the CDR3 is TGTGCCAGCAGGCCAGAGGCGGGAGGGGTGGGTCAGCCCCAGCATTTT. The rearrangement joins TRBV27 to TRBJ1-5; possible D gene TRBD1, 5 bases. V gave up 6 bases and J gave up 6 bases, with 21 bases separating them. This CDR3 contains 16 residues. Germline CDR1 reads MNHEY; CDR2 reads SMNVEV (reference sequence).

The chain combines TRBV19 with TRBJ1-1; D unresolved. Germline lookup yields CDR1 LNHDA and CDR2 SQIVND (reference sequence). The CDR3 sequence is 13 residues long. The V and J ends lost 4 bases and 1 base respectively, with 7 bases between them. For the CDR3, the DNA is TGTGCCAGTAGTAGACTTACGAACACTGAAGCTTTCTTT. It translates to CASSRLTNTEAFF.

This chain joins TRBV6-6 and TRBJ2-3; TRBD1 matches 9 bases. Germline trimming cut 5 bases from V and 1 base from J; bases unmatched to any gene: 10. Germline CDR1 is MNHNY and CDR2 is SVGAGI (reference sequence). This CDR3 contains 17 residues. The CDR3: CASSPPGRTGGTDTQYF. The CDR3 coding sequence is TGTGCCAGCAGTCCCCCGGGAAGGACAGGGGGCACAGATACGCAGTATTTT.

This chain connects TRBV19 to TRBJ2-7, with a tentative D call TRBD2 (7 bases). Between the trimmed V and J ends, which lost 5 bases and 7 bases, there was a span of 24 bases. Germline V gene lookup returns CDR1 LNHDA and CDR2 SQIVND (reference sequence). The CDR3 has 16 residues. CDR3 in amino acids: CASSALKFGGPGEQYF. The CDR3 DNA sequence: TGTGCCAGTAGTGCCCTTAAGTTCGGGGGGCCGGGGGAGCAGTACTTC.

This rearrangement joins TRBV4-1 to TRBJ2-7, with TRBD2 as a possible D gene (6 bases). The CDR3 consists of 18 residues. V was cut by 1 base and J by 3 bases, with 22 bases left in between. CDR1 MGHRA and CDR2 YSYEKL come from the germline V gene. The CDR3 DNA reads TGCGCCAGCAGCCAAGCCCCGGGTAGCGGAGGGGTTCGCTACGAGCAGTACTTC. Amino acid sequence: CASSQAPGSGGVRYEQYF.

The rearrangement joins TRBV2 to TRBJ2-3, with TRBD1 matching over 12 bases. The CDR3 loop spans 15 amino acids. Germline trimming cut 6 bases from V and 5 bases from J; bases unmatched to any gene: 6. Germline CDR1 reads SNHLY; CDR2 reads FYNNEI. The CDR3 is CASSRDRGRGDTQYF. DNA for the CDR3: TGTGCCAGCAGCCGGGACAGGGGGCGCGGAGATACGCAGTATTTT.

V and J are TRBV14 and TRBJ2-6, with D perhaps TRBD1 (5 bases). Trimming took off 2 bases at V and 5 bases at J, with 10 bases between the two ends. Germline CDR1 is SGHDN and CDR2 is FVKESK. This CDR3 contains 15 residues. The DNA of the CDR3 is TGTGCCAGCAGCCAATTTGGGGCCAGGGCCAACGTCCTGACTTTC. This sequence encodes CASSQFGARANVLTF.

As DNA, the CDR3 is TGTGCCAGCAGCTTAAGGGGCGCTGTTAGCTCCTACAATGAGCAGTTCTTC. It yields the protein CASSLRGAVSSYNEQFF. The chain couples TRBV7-8 to TRBJ2-1; TRBD1 is a possible D gene (5 bases). The V end lost 2 bases, the J end lost 0 bases, and 14 bases lay between the germline ends. Germline V lookup: CDR1 SGHVS, CDR2 FQNEAQ. CDR3 size: 17 residues. Full variable domain (remainder filled in from reference TRBV7-8 and TRBJ2-1): GAGVSQSPRYKVAKRGQDVALRCDPISGHVSLFWYQQALGQGPEFLTYFQNEAQLDKSGLPSDRFFAERPEGSVSTLKIQRTQQEDSAVYLCASSLRGAVSSYNEQFFGPGTRLTVL.

The rearrangement joins TRBV7-8 to TRBJ1-1, with TRBD1 matching 7 bases. V shed 2 bases and J 4 bases; nucleotides not matched to a gene: 10. Germline V gene lookup returns CDR1 SGHVS and CDR2 FQNEAQ. This CDR3 is built from 16 residues. The DNA of the CDR3 is TGTGCCAGCAGCTTACGCGACCCGGGACAGACCACTGAAGCTTTCTTT. The encoded protein is CASSLRDPGQTTEAFF.

The CDR3 loop is CASSMARVLRQYF. CDR3 in DNA: TGTGCCAGCAGCATGGCCCGGGTCCTCAGGCAGTACTTC. The chain employs TRBV5-6 and TRBJ2-7; D unclear. The CDR3 has 13 residues. Trimming cost V 4 bases and J 9 bases, with 17 bases left between them. The germline gives CDR1 SGHDT, CDR2 YYEEEE. The variable domain in full, completed from reference TRBV5-6 and TRBJ2-7, reads DAGVTQSPTHLIKTRGQQVTLRCSPKSGHDTVSWYQQALGQGPQFIFQYYEEEERQRGNFPDRFSGHQFPNYSSELNVNALLLGDSALYLCASSMARVLRQYFGPGTRLTVT.

This clone was counted once. The genes are TRBV18 and TRBJ2-7; weak D call: TRBD1 (6 bases). V was cut by 3 bases and J by 1 base, with 7 bases left in between. Germline lookup yields CDR1 KGHSH and CDR2 LQKENI. This CDR3 comprises 13 residues. The CDR3 loop is CASSPDSSYEQYF. The CDR3 DNA reads as TGTGCCAGCTCACCGGACAGTTCCTACGAGCAGTACTTC. Combining the CDR3 with reference TRBV18 and TRBJ2-7 gives the whole variable domain NAGVMQNPRHLVRRRGQEARLRCSPMKGHSHVYWYRQLPEEGLKFMVYLQKENIIDESGMPKERFSAEFPKEGPSILRIQQVVRGDSAAYFCASSPDSSYEQYFGPGTRLTVT.

This clone was detected once. For the CDR3, the DNA is TGTGCCAGCAGCACTCCGAAGAACACTGAAGCTTTCTTT. Amino acids: CASSTPKNTEAFF. The gene calls are TRBV7-9 and TRBJ1-1, with D hard to call. This CDR3 region has 13 residues. V dropped 5 bases and J dropped 1 base, with 8 bases sitting between them. Looked up from germline, CDR1 is SEHNR and CDR2 is FQNEAQ (reference sequence).